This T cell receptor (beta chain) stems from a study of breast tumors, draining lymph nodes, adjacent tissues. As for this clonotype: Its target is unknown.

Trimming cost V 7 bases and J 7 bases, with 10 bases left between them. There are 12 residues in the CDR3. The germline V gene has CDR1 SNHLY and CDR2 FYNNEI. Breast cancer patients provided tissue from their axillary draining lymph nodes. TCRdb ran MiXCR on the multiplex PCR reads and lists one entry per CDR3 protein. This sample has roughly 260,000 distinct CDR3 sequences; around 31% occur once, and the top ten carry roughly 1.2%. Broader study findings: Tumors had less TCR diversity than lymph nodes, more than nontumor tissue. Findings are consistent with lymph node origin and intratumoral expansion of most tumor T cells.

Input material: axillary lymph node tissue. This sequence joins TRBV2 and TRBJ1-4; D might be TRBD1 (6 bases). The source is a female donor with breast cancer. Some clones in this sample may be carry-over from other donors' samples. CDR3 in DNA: TGTGCCAGCACCCCCAGGGGTGAAAAACTGTTTTTT. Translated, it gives CASTPRGEKLFF.